The sequence of this TCR beta chain was determined in a study of OX40 agonist ivuxolimab in advanced cancers. Across the study: Clinicians treated patients with ivuxolimab, an agonistic anti-OX40 (CD134) antibody.

Assay used: immunoSEQ multiplex PCR; TCRdb lists only in-frame clones, some missing. The table includes 35,000 to 40,000 clones, about four fifths detected once. From germline, CDR1 is LNHDA and CDR2 SQIVND (reference sequence). The V and J ends lost 4 bases and 3 bases, in that order; junction bases with no gene match: 8. This CDR3 has 16 residues. The chain carries TRBV19 and TRBJ2-5; 10 bases map to TRBD1. The sequence derives from an adult with an advanced solid tumor such as melanoma, head and neck, liver or kidney cancer. The specimen was CD4+ or CD8+ T cells sorted from blood, collected in a trial of the OX40 agonist ivuxolimab. The CDR3 reads CASSTTGTGAEETQYF. The CDR3 coding sequence is TGTGCCAGTAGTACCACCGGGACAGGGGCCGAAGAGACCCAGTACTTC.